A single sample is the source of the 24 T cell receptor beta chains below, sequenced in a study of blood T cell repertoires in COVID-19. TCRdb keeps only in-frame clones here, not all; method: immunoSEQ multiplex PCR. The data hold 200,000 to 250,000 clones, with 70% to 90% observed a single time. Input material: PBMCs or T cells enriched from blood (not recorded which). The source of these receptors is a woman aged 25-40 years who had been exposed to COVID-19.

This chain uses TRBV3-1 (or the pseudogene TRBV3-2) with TRBJ2-2; no definite D call. Germline V gene data show CDR1 as LGHDT and CDR2 as YNNKEL (reference sequence). The CDR3 covers 12 residues. V shed 1 base and J shed 6 bases, with 3 bases lying between them. The CDR3 DNA reads as TGTGCCAGCAGCCAAGCCGCCGGGGAGCTGTTTTTT. Translating gives CASSQAAGELFF.

The chain couples TRBV23-1 to TRBJ2-7; D gene unclear. TRBV23-1 is designated an ORF whose function remains uncertain. Trimming cost V 4 bases and J 3 bases, with 16 bases left between them. The CDR3 is 15 amino acids. The CDR3 region has the DNA TGCGCCAGCAGTCGTGGCATCTCCTTTCGCTACGAGCAGTACTTC. Its protein is CASSRGISFRYEQYF.

The rearrangement uses TRBV27 and TRBJ2-7; 7 nucleotides line up with TRBD1. The J segment lost 2 bases and the V segment lost 5 bases, leaving 6 bases of the junction unmatched. The CDR3 runs to 14 residues. CDR1 is MNHEY, CDR2 SMNVEV, per germline (reference sequence). CDR3 protein: CASSLRQGTYEQYF. Written as DNA, the CDR3 is TGTGCCAGCAGTCTACGACAGGGCACCTACGAGCAGTACTTC.

The rearrangement joins TRBV19 to TRBJ1-2; D call uncertain. This CDR3 is 12 amino acids long. Germline lookup yields CDR1 LNHDA and CDR2 SQIVND (reference sequence). Trimming left V 9 bases short and J 2 bases short, with 10 bases between. The CDR3 protein is CASRTGNYGYTF. The CDR3 DNA follows: TGTGCCAGCCGGACGGGGAACTATGGCTACACCTTC.

The gene calls are TRBV11-3 and TRBJ2-7; D perhaps matches TRBD1 (7 bases). V was trimmed by 3 bases and J by 0 bases, leaving 9 bases between them. The CDR3 spans 14 residues. The germline V gene encodes CDR1 SGHNT and CDR2 YENEEA. Written as DNA, the CDR3 is TGTGCCAGCAGCTTGGAGGGGGCCTCCTACGAGCAGTACTTC. Translating it yields CASSLEGASYEQYF.

The chain employs TRBV12-3 or TRBV12-4 and TRBJ2-1, with a tentative D call TRBD1 (5 bases). CDR3 length: 12 residues. V was pared by 5 bases and J by 6 bases, with 8 bases between. CDR3 nucleotides: TGTGCCAGCAGTCTAGACAGCAATGAGCAGTTCTTC. This sequence encodes CASSLDSNEQFF.

This chain links TRBV25-1 with TRBJ1-4, with 8 bases identical to TRBD1. Looked up from germline, CDR1 is MGHDK and CDR2 is SYGVNS. The CDR3 has 16 residues. The ends lost 8 bases at V and 5 bases at J; junction bases unmatched: 13. CDR3 residues: CASQSPAGGLNEKLFF. Here the CDR3 DNA reads TGTGCCAGCCAGAGCCCGGCAGGGGGCCTAAATGAAAAACTGTTTTTT.

This clone was seen once. This rearrangement joins TRBV29-1 to TRBJ1-5; D perhaps matches TRBD1 (5 bases). From germline, CDR1 is SQVTM and CDR2 ANQGSEA. This CDR3 contains 13 residues. The V end lost 6 bases, the J end lost 0 bases, and 9 bases lay between the germline ends. CDR3 protein: CSVGDSSNQPQHF. CDR3 nucleotides: TGCAGCGTCGGCGACAGTAGCAATCAGCCCCAGCATTTT.

This sequence joins TRBV10-1 and TRBJ1-5; 8 positions match TRBD1. This CDR3 has 13 amino acids. Germline V gene lookup returns CDR1 WNHNN and CDR2 SYGVQD (reference sequence). V lost 6 bases and J lost 7; bases outside the gene matches: 5. CDR3 region: CASRGTGGQPQHF. The CDR3 bases are TGCGCCAGCAGGGGGACAGGCGGGCAGCCCCAGCATTTT.

This clone was observed once. This rearrangement joins TRBV19 to TRBJ2-5; the D is unclear. The V end lost 2 bases, the J end lost 2 bases, and 12 bases lay between the germline ends. Germline V gene sequence: CDR1 LNHDA, CDR2 SQIVND (reference sequence). The CDR3 extends over 15 amino acids. The CDR3 region is CASSIILGEQETQYF. In nucleotides, the CDR3 is TGTGCCAGTAGTATAATCCTAGGTGAACAAGAGACCCAGTACTTC.

This chain links TRBV5-6 with TRBJ1-1; D is uncertain. Trimming left V 0 bases short and J 4 bases short, with 10 bases between. This CDR3 has 14 amino acids. The V gene's germline CDR1 is SGHDT and CDR2 YYEEEE. As DNA, the CDR3 is TGTGCCAGCAGCTTGGGGGCCGTTACCACTGAAGCTTTCTTT. It codes for CASSLGAVTTEAFF. Filled out from reference TRBV5-6 and TRBJ1-1, the complete variable domain reads DAGVTQSPTHLIKTRGQQVTLRCSPKSGHDTVSWYQQALGQGPQFIFQYYEEEERQRGNFPDRFSGHQFPNYSSELNVNALLLGDSALYLCASSLGAVTTEAFFGQGTRLTVV.

There are a few counts of this clone. This rearrangement joins TRBV30 to TRBJ2-7, with a tentative D call TRBD1 (6 bases). The CDR3 contains 15 residues. Trimming pared 3 bases from V and 4 bases from J, leaving 19 bases between. Germline V gene sequence: CDR1 GTSNPN, CDR2 SVGIG (reference sequence). CDR3 nucleotide sequence: TGTGCCTGGAGCTCTCAGGACAGAATTTATTACGAGCAGTACTTC. Its protein product is CAWSSQDRIYYEQYF. The whole variable domain, filled in from reference TRBV30 and TRBJ2-7, reads SQTIHQWPATLVQPVGSPLSLECTVEGTSNPNLYWYRQAAGRGLQLLFYSVGIGQISSEVPQNLSASRPQDRQFILSSKKLLLSDSGFYLCAWSSQDRIYYEQYFGPGTRLTVT.

The chain couples TRBV30 to TRBJ1-2; D not resolved. Trimming left V 4 bases short and J 4 bases short, with 13 bases between. The CDR3 runs to 13 residues. Germline loops: CDR1 GTSNPN, CDR2 SVGIG (reference sequence). CDR3 sequence reads: CAWTPHRGYGYTF. CDR3 nucleotide sequence: TGTGCCTGGACCCCCCATCGGGGCTATGGCTACACCTTC. The whole variable domain, remainder taken from reference TRBV30 and TRBJ1-2, is SQTIHQWPATLVQPVGSPLSLECTVEGTSNPNLYWYRQAAGRGLQLLFYSVGIGQISSEVPQNLSASRPQDRQFILSSKKLLLSDSGFYLCAWTPHRGYGYTFGSGTRLTVV.

As regards this clone: Its ends do not fully match the called genes, so a read error is possible. The chain carries TRBV6-5 and TRBJ1-2, with D tentatively TRBD1 (5 bases). This CDR3 spans 13 amino acids. In germline, CDR1 is MNHEY, CDR2 SVGAGI. This chain's CDR3 is CASSIKQGIGYIF. The CDR3 DNA follows: TGTGCCAGCAGTATTAAGCAGGGAATTGGCTACATCTTC.

CDR3 coding DNA: TGCGCCAGCAGAGAGGGACAGGGGGCCACCGGGGAGCTGTTTTTT. Translation gives CASREGQGATGELFF. The V and J genes are TRBV10-2 and TRBJ2-2; 12 nucleotides match TRBD1. The germline V gene has CDR1 WSHSY and CDR2 SAAADI. The CDR3 is 15 amino acids. With 6 bases clipped from V and 4 bases from J, the junction kept 3 bases outside the gene matches.

The chain combines TRBV19 with TRBJ1-2; D might be TRBD1 (5 bases). CDR1 is LNHDA and CDR2 is SQIVND in the germline V gene (reference sequence). Trimming shortened V by 0 bases and J by 3 bases, and 5 bases separated the two germline ends. The CDR3 covers 13 residues. CDR3 DNA: TGTGCCAGTAGTATAGACAGGGACTATGGCTACACCTTC. Translation gives CASSIDRDYGYTF.

The chain joins TRBV7-9 to TRBJ2-3; 9 nucleotides match TRBD2. V was pared by 1 base and J by 4 bases, with 6 bases of the junction left unmatched. This CDR3 comprises 16 residues. From germline, CDR1 is SEHNR and CDR2 FQNEAQ (reference sequence). As DNA, the CDR3 is TGTGCCAGCAGCTTAGTTGCGGGGGGGCCCCCAGATACGCAGTATTTT. This gives the protein CASSLVAGGPPDTQYF. Supplemented by reference TRBV7-9 and TRBJ2-3, the full variable domain reads DTGVSQNPRHKITKRGQNVTFRCDPISEHNRLYWYRQTLGQGPEFLTYFQNEAQLEKSRLLSDRFSAERPKGSFSTLEIQRTEQGDSAMYLCASSLVAGGPPDTQYFGPGTRLTVL.

The V gene is TRBV5-1, the J gene TRBJ1-2; the D is unclear. Trimming took 0 bases from V and 6 from J, leaving 9 bases between them. The germline V gene has CDR1 SGHRS and CDR2 YFSETQ. The CDR3 totals 13 residues. CDR3 DNA sequence: TGCGCCAGCAGCTTGGCAGGTGTGCATGGCTACACCTTC. Amino acids: CASSLAGVHGYTF.

V gene TRBV19 combines with J gene TRBJ1-5; D possibly corresponds to TRBD1 (5 bases). This CDR3 is built from 17 residues. Germline V CDR1 and CDR2: LNHDA, SQIVND (reference sequence). V lost 7 bases and J lost 2, with 21 bases in between. CDR3 coding DNA: TGTGCCAGTAACAGAAAGGCGTCAGGGTGGGGCAATCAGCCCCAGCATTTT. Translated, it gives CASNRKASGWGNQPQHF.

The CDR3 DNA reads TGTGCCAGCAGGAAAACAGGGGAAATAATTTCACCCCTCCACTTT. Translation: CASRKTGEIISPLHF. The V gene is TRBV6-5, the J gene TRBJ1-6; 7 nucleotides align to TRBD1. The germline CDR1 and CDR2 sequences are MNHEY and SVGAGI. Trimming cost V 6 bases and J 9 bases; bases outside gene matches: 11. There are 15 residues in the CDR3.

CDR3 sequence: CASMSGPVGEQYF. The CDR3 coding sequence is TGTGCCAGTATGTCGGGTCCAGTGGGTGAGCAGTACTTC. V and J are TRBV19 and TRBJ2-7; D gene ambiguous. The V and J ends lost 7 bases and 7 bases respectively, with 17 bases between them. The CDR3 runs 13 residues. CDR1 is LNHDA, CDR2 SQIVND, per germline (reference sequence).

The chain couples TRBV5-5 to TRBJ2-5, with a tentative D call TRBD1 (5 bases). The V gene lost 5 bases and the J gene lost 4 bases, with 12 bases spanning the gap. Germline assignment: CDR1 SGHKS and CDR2 YYEKEE (reference sequence). This CDR3 is 13 amino acids long. The CDR3 is CASRYRGRETQYF. As DNA, the CDR3 is TGTGCCAGCAGGTATAGGGGCAGAGAGACCCAGTACTTC.

The CDR3 bases are TGCGCCAGCAGCTTGGTGGGCGATACGCAGTATTTT. Amino acid sequence: CASSLVGDTQYF. The gene calls are TRBV5-1 and TRBJ2-3; no reliable D call. V was shortened by 0 bases and J by 6 bases, with 5 bases between the two germline ends. This CDR3 contains 12 residues. Germline CDR1 reads SGHRS; CDR2 reads YFSETQ.

The genes are TRBV12-5 and TRBJ1-2; 7 bases line up with TRBD1. This CDR3 has 14 amino acids. V shed 1 base and J 3 bases; nucleotides not matched to a gene: 2. The germline V gene encodes CDR1 LGHNT and CDR2 FRNRAP. CDR3 region: CASGLGQGYYGYTF. The CDR3 bases are TGTGCTAGTGGTTTGGGACAGGGCTACTATGGCTACACCTTC. The entire variable domain, with the rest obtained from reference TRBV12-5 and TRBJ1-2, is as follows: DARVTQTPRHKVTEMGQEVTMRCQPILGHNTVFWYRQTMMQGLELLAYFRNRAPLDDSGMPKDRFSAEMPDATLATLKIQPSEPRDSAVYFCASGLGQGYYGYTFGSGTRLTVV.